In its sample, the clone carrying this T cell receptor (beta chain) was seen a few times. Germline V gene lookup returns CDR1 MNHNS and CDR2 SASEGT. The CDR3 runs 13 residues. With V trimmed by 10 bases and J by 5 bases, 5 bases remained unmatched. This sample was included in a study of identical twins. Each CDR3 protein is one row after TCRdb ran MiXCR on the 5' RACE reads. The sample yields 1,800,000 or so distinct CDR3 sequences, less than 35% seen once. V and J are TRBV6-1 and TRBJ1-4, with 9 bases fitting TRBD1. This TCR came from a newborn girl in good health. The sequencing input was cord blood. The CDR3 reads CATIGQGNEKLFF. The CDR3 DNA follows: TGTGCCACCATCGGACAGGGGAATGAAAAACTGTTTTTT.